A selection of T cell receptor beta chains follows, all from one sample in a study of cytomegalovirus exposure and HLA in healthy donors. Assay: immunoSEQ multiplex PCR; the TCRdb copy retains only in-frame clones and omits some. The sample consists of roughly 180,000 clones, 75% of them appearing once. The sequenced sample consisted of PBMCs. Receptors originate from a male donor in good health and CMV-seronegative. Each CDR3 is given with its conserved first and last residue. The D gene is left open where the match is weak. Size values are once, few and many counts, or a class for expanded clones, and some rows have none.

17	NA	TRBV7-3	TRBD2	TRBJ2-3	CASSSSGTSGAGGTQYF	TGTGCCAGCAGCTCCTCCGGGACTAGCGGGGCCGGGGGTACGCAGTATTTT
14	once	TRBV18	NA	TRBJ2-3	CASSPPVGTDTQYF	TGTGCCAGCTCACCACCGGTAGGCACAGATACGCAGTATTTT
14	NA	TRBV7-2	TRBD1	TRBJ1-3	CASSSVTGRNTIYF	TGTGCCAGCAGCTCCGTGACAGGGAGAAACACCATATATTTT
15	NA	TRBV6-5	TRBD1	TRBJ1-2	CASSYSARGLAGYTF	TGTGCCAGCAGTTACTCGGCCAGGGGGCTTGCTGGCTACACCTTC
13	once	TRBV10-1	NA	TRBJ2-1	CASSGGLDNEQFF	TGCGCCAGCAGTGGAGGGTTAGACAATGAGCAGTTCTTC
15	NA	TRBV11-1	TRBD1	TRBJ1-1	CASSLPPGQLTEAFF	TGTGCCAGCAGCTTACCCCCGGGACAGCTAACTGAAGCTTTCTTT
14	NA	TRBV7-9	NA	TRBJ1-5	CATREGQGNQPQHF	TGTGCCACCAGGGAGGGGCAGGGTAATCAGCCCCAGCATTTT
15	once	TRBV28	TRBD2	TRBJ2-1	CASSPPGTRSYEQFF	TGTGCCAGCAGTCCACCCGGGACTAGATCCTACGAGCAGTTCTTC
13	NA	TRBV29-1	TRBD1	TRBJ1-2	CSVEGQGNYGYTF	TGCAGCGTCGAGGGACAGGGGAACTATGGCTACACCTTC
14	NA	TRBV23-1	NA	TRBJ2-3	CASSHHSSTDTQYF	TGCGCCAGCAGTCATCACTCTAGCACAGATACGCAGTATTTT
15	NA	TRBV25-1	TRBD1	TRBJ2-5	CASSERGRGSETQYF	TGTGCCAGCAGTGAAAGGGGCAGGGGGTCGGAGACCCAGTACTTC
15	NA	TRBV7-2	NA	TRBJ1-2	CASSLDRSPMSGYTF	TGTGCCAGCAGCTTAGATCGGTCCCCGATGAGTGGCTACACCTTC
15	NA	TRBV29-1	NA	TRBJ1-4	CSVPKEEGGNEKLFF	TGCAGCGTCCCAAAGGAGGAGGGTGGGAATGAAAAACTGTTTTTT
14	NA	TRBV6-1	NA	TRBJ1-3	CASSGYGSGNTIYF	TGTGCCAGCAGTGGTTACGGCTCTGGAAACACCATATATTTT
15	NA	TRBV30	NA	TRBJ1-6	CAGRIGTVINSPLHF	TGTGCCGGCAGGATTGGAACTGTCATCAATTCACCCCTCCACTTT
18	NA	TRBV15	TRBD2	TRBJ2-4	CATSPTSGGSVAKNIQYF	TGTGCCACCAGCCCTACTAGCGGGGGTTCTGTAGCCAAAAACATTCAGTACTTC
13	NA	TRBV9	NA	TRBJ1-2	CASSNTTNYGYTF	TGTGCCAGCAGCAACACGACTAACTATGGCTACACCTTC
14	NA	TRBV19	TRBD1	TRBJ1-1	CASSAGTGLTEAFF	TGTGCCAGTAGTGCCGGGACAGGGCTCACTGAAGCTTTCTTT
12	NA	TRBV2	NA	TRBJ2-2	CASSAGPGELFF	TGTGCCAGCAGTGCAGGGCCGGGGGAGCTGTTTTTT
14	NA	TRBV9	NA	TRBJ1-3	CASSVGQPGNTIYF	TGTGCCAGCAGCGTAGGACAGCCTGGAAACACCATATATTTT
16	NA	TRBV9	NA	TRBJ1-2	CASSESTGRFNYGYTF	TGTGCCAGCAGCGAAAGCACAGGGCGGTTTAACTATGGCTACACCTTC
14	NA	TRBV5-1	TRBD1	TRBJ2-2	CASSPGQNTGELFF	TGCGCCAGCAGCCCGGGACAGAACACCGGGGAGCTATTTTTT
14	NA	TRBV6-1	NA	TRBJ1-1	CASSVGQLNTEAFF	TGTGCCAGCAGTGTAGGACAGCTTAACACTGAAGCTTTCTTT
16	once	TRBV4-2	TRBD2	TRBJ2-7	CASRDSGGPSSYEQYF	TGTGCCAGCAGAGATAGCGGGGGTCCGAGCTCCTACGAGCAGTACTTC
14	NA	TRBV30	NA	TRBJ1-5	CAWSREPSNQPQHF	TGTGCCTGGAGTCGGGAGCCTAGCAATCAGCCCCAGCATTTT
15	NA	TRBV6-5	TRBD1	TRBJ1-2	CASRPDRGPYRGYTF	TGTGCCAGCAGACCGGACAGGGGGCCCTATCGGGGCTACACCTTC
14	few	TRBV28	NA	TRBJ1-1	CASSFQGENTEAFF	TGTGCCAGCAGTTTTCAGGGTGAGAACACTGAAGCTTTCTTT
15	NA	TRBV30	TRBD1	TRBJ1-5	CAWSSGTGTYQPQHF	TGTGCCTGGAGTTCCGGGACAGGGACGTATCAGCCCCAGCATTTT
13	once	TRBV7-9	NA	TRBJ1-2	CASSLPLGDGYTF	TGTGCCAGCAGCTTGCCCCTCGGGGATGGCTACACCTTC
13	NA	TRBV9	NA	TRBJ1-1	CASSVGGNTKAFF	TGTGCCAGCAGCGTAGGAGGGAACACTAAAGCTTTCTTT
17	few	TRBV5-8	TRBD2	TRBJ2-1	CASPGLAGGRSYNEQFF	TGTGCCAGCCCGGGACTAGCGGGAGGGCGCTCCTACAATGAGCAGTTCTTC
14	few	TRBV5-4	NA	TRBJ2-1	CASSLALLGHEQFF	TGTGCCAGCAGCTTGGCCTTACTAGGCCATGAGCAGTTCTTC
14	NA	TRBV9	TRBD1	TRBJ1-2	CASSGGGQGIDYTF	TGTGCCAGCAGCGGAGGGGGACAGGGGATTGATTACACCTTC
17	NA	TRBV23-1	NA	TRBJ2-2	CASSQRAGGKNTGELFF	TGCGCCAGCAGTCAACGGGCCGGGGGAAAGAACACCGGGGAGCTGTTTTTT
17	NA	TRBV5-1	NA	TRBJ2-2	CASSLEAAIVNTGELFF	TGCGCCAGCAGCTTGGAGGCGGCGATCGTAAACACCGGGGAGCTGTTTTTT
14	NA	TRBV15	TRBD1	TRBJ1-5	CATSKDRGRQPQHF	TGTGCCACCAGCAAAGACAGGGGGCGTCAGCCCCAGCATTTT
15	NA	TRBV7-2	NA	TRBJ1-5	CASSPPTGLDQPQHF	TGTGCCAGCAGCCCCCCCACAGGGCTAGATCAGCCCCAGCATTTT
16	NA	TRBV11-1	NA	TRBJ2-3	CASSLVQNTPTDTQYF	TGTGCCAGCAGCTTAGTCCAGAATACCCCCACAGATACGCAGTATTTT
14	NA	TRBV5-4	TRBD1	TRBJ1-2	CASSMDRDANGYTF	TGTGCCAGCAGCATGGACAGGGACGCGAATGGCTACACCTTC
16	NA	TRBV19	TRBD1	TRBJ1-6	CASSIVLGTGGSPLHF	TGTGCCAGTAGTATAGTGCTCGGGACAGGGGGGTCACCCCTCCACTTT
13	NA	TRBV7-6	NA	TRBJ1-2	CASSLATNYGYTF	TGTGCCAGCAGCTTAGCCACTAACTATGGCTACACCTTC